The next 8 T cell receptor beta chains were all read from a single sample in a study of resident and recirculating memory T cells in vitiligo. Sequencing was performed with immunoSEQ multiplex PCR; in TCRdb, only in-frame clones are kept and a portion is missing. The table shows some 70,000 clones, with more than 85% occurring only once. Material for sequencing was blood. All receptors come from a male donor with vitiligo.

V is TRBV5-1 and J is TRBJ1-2, with 9 bases matching TRBD1. CDR1 is SGHRS, CDR2 YFSETQ, per germline. The CDR3 runs 18 residues. Trimming at V came to 2 bases and at J to 4 bases, leaving 15 bases not matched to a gene. CDR3 sequence: CASSFRDRETHYPYGYTF. The CDR3 DNA sequence: TGCGCCAGCAGCTTCCGGGACAGGGAAACCCACTATCCCTATGGCTACACCTTC. Full variable domain (remainder filled in from reference TRBV5-1 and TRBJ1-2): KAGVTQTPRYLIKTRGQQVTLSCSPISGHRSVSWYQQTPGQGLQFLFEYFSETQRNKGNFPGRFSGRQFSNSRSEMNVSTLELGDSALYLCASSFRDRETHYPYGYTFGSGTRLTVV.

V and J are TRBV6-5 and TRBJ1-1; a possible D gene is TRBD1 (5 bases). Germline-derived CDR1 and CDR2 are MNHEY and SVGAGI. This CDR3 has 16 residues. V was shortened by 0 bases and J by 0 bases, with 11 bases between the two germline ends. In DNA, the CDR3 is TGTGCCAGCAGTTACTCAATTGTAGGGGTGAACACTGAAGCTTTCTTT. This sequence encodes CASSYSIVGVNTEAFF.

The genes are TRBV6-1 and TRBJ2-7; tentatively, D is TRBD1 (5 bases). V was shortened by 4 bases and J by 2 bases, with 15 bases between the two germline ends. The CDR3 has 15 amino acids. Looked up from germline, CDR1 is MNHNS and CDR2 is SASEGT. In DNA form, the CDR3 reads TGTGCCAGCAGTGTAAGGGTACAGGTGACCTACGAGCAGTACTTC. Translating it yields CASSVRVQVTYEQYF.

This clone was picked up one time. The chain carries TRBV5-1 and TRBJ1-1; possible D gene TRBD1, 5 bases. The germline CDR1 and CDR2 sequences are SGHRS and YFSETQ. Trimming shortened V by 0 bases and J by 2 bases, and 11 bases separated the two germline ends. The CDR3 is 15 amino acids. CDR3: CASSLEGWGNTEAFF. The CDR3 nucleotides read TGCGCCAGCAGCTTGGAAGGGTGGGGCAACACTGAAGCTTTCTTT.

This rearrangement joins TRBV7-6 to TRBJ1-2, with 10 bases identical to TRBD1. J gave up 5 bases and V 3 bases, and 12 bases lay outside the gene matches. The CDR3 spans 17 residues. Germline V CDR1 and CDR2: SGHVS, FNYEAQ. CDR3 sequence reads: CASSFTPLDRGRYGYTF. The CDR3 nucleotides are TGTGCCAGCAGCTTCACCCCTCTCGACAGGGGGCGTTATGGCTACACCTTC.

CDR3 bases: TGTGCCAGCAGCTTAGTCTTCGCAGATACGCAGTATTTT. Translating gives CASSLVFADTQYF. The chain combines TRBV7-2 with TRBJ2-3; no clear D gene. This CDR3 contains 13 residues. V lost 1 base, J lost 4 bases, and 6 bases lay in between. Germline V gene lookup returns CDR1 SGHTA and CDR2 FQGNSA.

J is TRBJ2-7 and V is TRBV7-2, with 9 positions matching TRBD2. Germline V lookup: CDR1 SGHTA, CDR2 FQGNSA. This CDR3 has 17 amino acids. V trimming: 5 bases; J trimming: 3 bases; junction bases outside the gene matches: 14. The CDR3 DNA sequence: TGTGCCAGCAGCCCTTCCGGGGCGGGGGGGCCCCTCTACGAGCAGTACTTC. It codes for CASSPSGAGGPLYEQYF.

The chain couples TRBV19 to TRBJ1-6; perhaps TRBD1 as D (5 bases). This CDR3 has 16 residues. V lost 6 bases and J 10 bases, leaving 22 bases between the germline ends. Germline-derived CDR1 and CDR2 are LNHDA and SQIVND (reference sequence). The CDR3 coding sequence is TGTGCCAGTAGCCCAACCCTTACCTCAGGGTACTCACCCCTCCACTTT. It codes for CASSPTLTSGYSPLHF.